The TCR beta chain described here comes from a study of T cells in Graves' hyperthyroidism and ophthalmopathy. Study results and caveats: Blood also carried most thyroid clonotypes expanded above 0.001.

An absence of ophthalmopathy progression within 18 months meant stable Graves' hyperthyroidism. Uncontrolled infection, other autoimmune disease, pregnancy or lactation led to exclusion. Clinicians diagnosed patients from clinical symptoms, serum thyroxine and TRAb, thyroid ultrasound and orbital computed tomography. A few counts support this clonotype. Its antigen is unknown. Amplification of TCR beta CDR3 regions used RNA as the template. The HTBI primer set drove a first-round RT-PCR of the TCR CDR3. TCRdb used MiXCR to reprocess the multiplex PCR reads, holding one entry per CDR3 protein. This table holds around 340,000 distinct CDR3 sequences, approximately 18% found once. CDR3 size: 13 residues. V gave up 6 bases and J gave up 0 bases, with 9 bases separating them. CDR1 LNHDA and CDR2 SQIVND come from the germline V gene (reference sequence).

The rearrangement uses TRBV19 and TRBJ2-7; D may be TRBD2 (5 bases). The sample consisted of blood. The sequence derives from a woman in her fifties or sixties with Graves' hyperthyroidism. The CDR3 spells CASRYAGSYEQYF. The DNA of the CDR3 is TGTGCCAGTAGATACGCGGGCTCCTACGAGCAGTACTTC.